The 14 T cell receptor beta chains in this list originate from one sample, sequenced in a study of T cell responses to AZD1222 COVID-19 vaccine. Some clones are missing from TCRdb's copy, which holds only in-frame ones; the method was immunoSEQ multiplex PCR. The table includes approximately 89,000 clones, about 89% detected once. Source: peripheral blood, taken on day 0 of MenACWY control vaccination. These receptors were collected from an adult in good health.

The chain links TRBV6-5 to TRBJ2-7, with D perhaps TRBD1 (5 bases). This CDR3 is built from 14 residues. Trimming removed 2 bases from V and 4 bases from J, with 12 bases in between. Germline loops: CDR1 MNHEY, CDR2 SVGAGI. The CDR3 region is CASSYRTSSYEQYF. In nucleotides, the CDR3 is TGTGCCAGCAGTTACCGGACAAGCTCTTACGAGCAGTACTTC.

This rearrangement joins TRBV13 to TRBJ2-6; D not resolved. Trimming took off 5 bases at V and 0 bases at J, with 20 bases between the two ends. There are 19 residues in the CDR3. The germline V gene encodes CDR1 PRHDT and CDR2 FYEKMQ (reference sequence). DNA of the CDR3: TGTGCCAGCAGCCCTTATGAGACCCTACCTGGCTCTGGGGCCAACGTCCTGACTTTC. Translation gives CASSPYETLPGSGANVLTF. The variable domain in full, completed from reference TRBV13 and TRBJ2-6, reads AAGVIQSPRHLIKEKRETATLKCYPIPRHDTVYWYQQGPGQDPQFLISFYEKMQSDKGSIPDRFSAQQFSDYHSELNMSSLELGDSALYFCASSPYETLPGSGANVLTFGAGSRLTVL.

The chain is built from TRBV27 and TRBJ1-6; D possibly corresponds to TRBD1 (5 bases). CDR1 is MNHEY and CDR2 is SMNVEV in the germline V gene (reference sequence). The CDR3 extends over 17 amino acids. Between the trimmed V and J ends, which lost 5 bases and 4 bases, there was a span of 18 bases. The DNA of the CDR3 is TGTGCCAGCAGTGCGATGGGGGTCAACCTATATAATTCACCCCTCCACTTT. This encodes CASSAMGVNLYNSPLHF.

J is TRBJ2-5 and V is TRBV7-9, with D perhaps being TRBD1 or TRBD2 (6 bases each). Germline CDR1 and CDR2: SEHNR and FQNEAQ (reference sequence). V gave up 0 bases and J gave up 2 bases, with 10 bases separating them. The CDR3 loop spans 15 amino acids. This chain's CDR3 is CASSLAQGGQETQYF. The CDR3, as DNA: TGTGCCAGCAGCTTAGCGCAAGGGGGGCAAGAGACCCAGTACTTC. Full variable domain (outside the CDR3, taken from reference TRBV7-9 and TRBJ2-5): DTGVSQNPRHKITKRGQNVTFRCDPISEHNRLYWYRQTLGQGPEFLTYFQNEAQLEKSRLLSDRFSAERPKGSFSTLEIQRTEQGDSAMYLCASSLAQGGQETQYFGPGTRLLVL.

The chain couples TRBV5-1 to TRBJ2-3; perhaps TRBD1 as D (6 bases). V lost 0 bases, J lost 0 bases, and 8 bases lay in between. This CDR3 region has 15 residues. Germline V gene data show CDR1 as SGHRS and CDR2 as YFSETQ. The CDR3 bases are TGCGCCAGCAGCTTGGAGGGGGTAAGCACAGATACGCAGTATTTT. The encoded protein is CASSLEGVSTDTQYF.

The chain is built from TRBV28 and TRBJ2-1; D is ambiguous. V was trimmed by 4 bases and J by 9 bases, leaving 25 bases between them. CDR1 is MDHEN and CDR2 is SYDVKM in the germline V gene. The CDR3 has 17 amino acids. CDR3 sequence reads: CASSYPLRIGLVPEQFF. The CDR3 DNA is TGTGCCAGCAGTTACCCGCTTAGAATCGGCTTAGTCCCTGAGCAGTTCTTC.

V and J are TRBV5-6 and TRBJ1-1, with a tentative D call TRBD1 (6 bases). Germline CDR1 reads SGHDT; CDR2 reads YYEEEE. V dropped 0 bases and J dropped 1 base, with 10 bases sitting between them. This CDR3 comprises 15 residues. DNA of the CDR3: TGTGCCAGCAGCTTGGCGGGACACTCGAACACTGAAGCTTTCTTT. Protein: CASSLAGHSNTEAFF. Full variable domain (missing parts from reference TRBV5-6 and TRBJ1-1): DAGVTQSPTHLIKTRGQQVTLRCSPKSGHDTVSWYQQALGQGPQFIFQYYEEEERQRGNFPDRFSGHQFPNYSSELNVNALLLGDSALYLCASSLAGHSNTEAFFGQGTRLTVV.

CDR3 sequence (DNA): TGCGCCAGCAGCTTGGACCCGGCCTTAAATGAAAAACTGTTTTTT. This encodes CASSLDPALNEKLFF. The chain couples TRBV5-1 to TRBJ1-4; no clear D gene. Germline V gene data show CDR1 as SGHRS and CDR2 as YFSETQ. V was pared by 0 bases and J by 5 bases, with 11 bases between. CDR3 size: 15 residues.

The CDR3 reads CATSGANYGYTF. CDR3 in DNA: TGTGCCACCAGCGGGGCTAACTATGGCTACACCTTC. V usage is TRBV15 and J usage is TRBJ1-2; no definite D call. The CDR3 extends over 12 amino acids. The V end lost 5 bases, the J end lost 0 bases, and 4 bases lay between the germline ends. Germline lookup yields CDR1 LNHNV and CDR2 YYDKDF (reference sequence).

V is TRBV4-1 and J is TRBJ1-6; TRBD1 agrees at 10 bases. Germline V gene sequence: CDR1 MGHRA, CDR2 YSYEKL. Losses at the gene ends were 1 base for V and 4 bases for J; bases not matched to a gene: 4. This CDR3 is 17 amino acids long. Here the CDR3 reads CASSQVGTGAYNSPLHF. The CDR3 DNA reads as TGCGCCAGCAGCCAAGTTGGGACAGGGGCGTATAATTCACCCCTCCACTTT.

The rearrangement joins TRBV12-5 to TRBJ2-7; TRBD2 agrees at 10 bases. Per the germline V gene, CDR1 is LGHNT and CDR2 is FRNRAP. The CDR3 length is 19 residues. V lost 0 bases, J lost 7 bases, and 18 bases stayed unmatched. The CDR3 reads CASGLVLRSPSGSFREQYF. As DNA, the CDR3 is TGTGCTAGTGGTTTGGTGCTAAGGTCGCCTAGCGGGAGTTTTCGAGAGCAGTACTTC.

The V gene is TRBV6-2 or TRBV6-3, the J gene TRBJ2-7; 12 bases line up with TRBD2. The CDR3 is 14 amino acids. Germline CDR1 MNHEY, CDR2 SVGEGT. V trimming: 4 bases; J trimming: 6 bases; junction bases outside the gene matches: 4. The CDR3 loop is CASSSSGRASEQYF. The CDR3 DNA follows: TGTGCCAGCAGTTCTAGCGGGAGGGCGAGCGAGCAGTACTTC.

The rearrangement uses TRBV7-6 and TRBJ1-3; D unclear. In germline, CDR1 is SGHVS, CDR2 FNYEAQ. The CDR3 extends over 17 amino acids. The V and J ends lost 1 base and 7 bases respectively, with 20 bases between them. The DNA of the CDR3 is TGTGCCAGCAGCTTAGGGGCAGGAAGTGCCCCCGGGAACACCATATATTTT. Translated: CASSLGAGSAPGNTIYF.

This clone was seen only once. The chain combines TRBV19 with TRBJ1-2; no clear D. Germline CDR1 LNHDA, CDR2 SQIVND (reference sequence). The CDR3 runs 13 residues. V dropped 8 bases and J dropped 4 bases, with 14 bases sitting between them. CDR3 in DNA: TGTGCCAGTCTCGATCGGGTGGGCTATGGCTACACCTTC. It is translated as CASLDRVGYGYTF.